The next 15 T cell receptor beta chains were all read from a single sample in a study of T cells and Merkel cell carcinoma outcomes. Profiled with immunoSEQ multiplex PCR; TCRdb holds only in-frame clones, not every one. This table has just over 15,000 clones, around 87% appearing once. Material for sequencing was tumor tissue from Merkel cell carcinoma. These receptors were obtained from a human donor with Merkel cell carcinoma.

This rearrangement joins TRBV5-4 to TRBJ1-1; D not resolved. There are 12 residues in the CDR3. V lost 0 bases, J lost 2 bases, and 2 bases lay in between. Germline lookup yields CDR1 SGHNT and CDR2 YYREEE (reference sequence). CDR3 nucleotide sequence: TGTGCCAGCAGCTTGGACAACACTGAAGCTTTCTTT. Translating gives CASSLDNTEAFF.

CDR3 sequence: CASSLSRDEQYF. CDR3 in DNA: TGTGCCAGCAGCTTAAGTCGGGACGAGCAGTACTTC. The chain joins TRBV7-9 to TRBJ2-7, with no clear D. Deletions cut 2 bases from V and 5 bases from J, with 7 bases between. The CDR3 length is 12 residues. Germline assignment: CDR1 SEHNR and CDR2 FQNEAQ (reference sequence).

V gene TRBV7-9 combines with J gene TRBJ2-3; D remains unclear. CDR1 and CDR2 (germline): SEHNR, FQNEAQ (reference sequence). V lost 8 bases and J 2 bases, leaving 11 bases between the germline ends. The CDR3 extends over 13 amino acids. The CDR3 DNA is TGTGCCAGCTTAAACGAGGCCACAGATACGCAGTATTTT. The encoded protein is CASLNEATDTQYF.

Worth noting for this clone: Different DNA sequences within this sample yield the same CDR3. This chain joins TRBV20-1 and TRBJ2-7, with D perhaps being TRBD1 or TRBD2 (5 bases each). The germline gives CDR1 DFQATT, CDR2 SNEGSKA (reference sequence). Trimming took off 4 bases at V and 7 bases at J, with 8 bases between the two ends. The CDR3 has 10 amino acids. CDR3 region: CSAMGDEQYF. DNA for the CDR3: TGCAGTGCTATGGGGGATGAGCAGTACTTC.

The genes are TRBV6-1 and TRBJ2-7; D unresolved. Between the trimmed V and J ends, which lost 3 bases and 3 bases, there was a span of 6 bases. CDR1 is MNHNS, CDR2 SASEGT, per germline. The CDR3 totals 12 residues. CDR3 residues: CASSETNYEQYF. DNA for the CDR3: TGTGCCAGCAGTGAGACGAACTACGAGCAGTACTTC.

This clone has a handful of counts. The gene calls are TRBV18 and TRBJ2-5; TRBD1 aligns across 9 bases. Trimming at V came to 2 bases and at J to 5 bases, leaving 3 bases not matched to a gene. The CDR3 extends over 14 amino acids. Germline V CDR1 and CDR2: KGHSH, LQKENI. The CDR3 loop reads CASSPDRGEETQYF. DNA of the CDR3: TGTGCCAGCTCACCAGACAGGGGGGAGGAGACCCAGTACTTC.

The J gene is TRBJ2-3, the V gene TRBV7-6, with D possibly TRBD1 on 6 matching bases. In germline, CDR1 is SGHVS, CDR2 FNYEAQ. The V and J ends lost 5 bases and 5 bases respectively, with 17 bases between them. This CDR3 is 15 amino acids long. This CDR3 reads CASSPRDIVRDTQYF. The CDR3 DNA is TGTGCCAGCAGCCCCCGGGACATCGTTCGAGATACGCAGTATTTT.

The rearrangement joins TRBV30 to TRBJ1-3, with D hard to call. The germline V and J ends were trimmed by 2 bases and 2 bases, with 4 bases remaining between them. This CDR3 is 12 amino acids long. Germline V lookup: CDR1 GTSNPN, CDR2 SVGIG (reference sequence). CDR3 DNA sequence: TGTGCCTGGAGTACAGCTGGAAACACCATATATTTT. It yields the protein CAWSTAGNTIYF. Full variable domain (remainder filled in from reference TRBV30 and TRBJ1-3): SQTIHQWPATLVQPVGSPLSLECTVEGTSNPNLYWYRQAAGRGLQLLFYSVGIGQISSEVPQNLSASRPQDRQFILSSKKLLLSDSGFYLCAWSTAGNTIYFGEGSWLTVV.

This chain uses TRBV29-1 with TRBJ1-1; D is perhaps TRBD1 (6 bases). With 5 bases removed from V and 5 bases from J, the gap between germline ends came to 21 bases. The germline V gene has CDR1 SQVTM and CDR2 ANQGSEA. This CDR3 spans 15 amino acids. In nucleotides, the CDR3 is TGCAGCGTTTCAAATCCCCGGGGGCATGCGACTGAAGCTTTCTTT. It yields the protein CSVSNPRGHATEAFF.

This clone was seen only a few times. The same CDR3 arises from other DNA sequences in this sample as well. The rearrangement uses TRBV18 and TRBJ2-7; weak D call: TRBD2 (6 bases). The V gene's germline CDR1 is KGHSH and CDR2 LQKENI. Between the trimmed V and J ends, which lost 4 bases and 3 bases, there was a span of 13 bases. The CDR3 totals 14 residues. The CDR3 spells CASSRGIADYEQYF. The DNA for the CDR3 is TGTGCCAGCTCACGCGGGATAGCGGACTACGAGCAGTACTTC.

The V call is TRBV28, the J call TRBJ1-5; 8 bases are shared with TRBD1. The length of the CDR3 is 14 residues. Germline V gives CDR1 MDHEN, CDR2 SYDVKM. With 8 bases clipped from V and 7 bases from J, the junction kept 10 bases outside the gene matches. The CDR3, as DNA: TGTGCCAGCCAGAAACAGGGGGAAAGACAGCCCCAGCATTTT. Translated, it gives CASQKQGERQPQHF. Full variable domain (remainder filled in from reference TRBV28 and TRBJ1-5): DVKVTQSSRYLVKRTGEKVFLECVQDMDHENMFWYRQDPGLGLRLIYFSYDVKMKEKGDIPEGYSVSREKKERFSLILESASTNQTSMYLCASQKQGERQPQHFGDGTRLSIL.

DNA for the CDR3: TGTGCCAGCACATACGACGTTGGCGGCTACACCTTC. As protein: CASTYDVGGYTF. The chain uses TRBV5-4 and TRBJ1-2; no definite D call. From germline, CDR1 is SGHNT and CDR2 YYREEE (reference sequence). Trimming pared 6 bases from V and 8 bases from J, leaving 14 bases between. The CDR3 sequence is 12 residues long. The full variable domain, with the rest looked up from reference TRBV5-4 and TRBJ1-2, is ETGVTQSPTHLIKTRGQQVTLRCSSQSGHNTVSWYQQALGQGPQFIFQYYREEENGRGNFPPRFSGLQFPNYSSELNVNALELDDSALYLCASTYDVGGYTFGSGTRLTVV.

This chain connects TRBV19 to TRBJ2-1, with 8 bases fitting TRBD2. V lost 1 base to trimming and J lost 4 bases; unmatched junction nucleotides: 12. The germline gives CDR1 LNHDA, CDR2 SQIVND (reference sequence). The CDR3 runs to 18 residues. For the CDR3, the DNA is TGTGCCAGTAGTATAGCGCGACTAGCGCCCGGGGGTTACAATGAGCAGTTCTTC. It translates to CASSIARLAPGGYNEQFF.

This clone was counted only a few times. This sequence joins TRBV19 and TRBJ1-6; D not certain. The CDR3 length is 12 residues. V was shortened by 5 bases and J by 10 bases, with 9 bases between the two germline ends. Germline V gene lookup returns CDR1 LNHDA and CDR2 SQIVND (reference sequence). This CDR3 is CASSLGNSPLHF. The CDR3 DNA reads TGTGCCAGTAGTCTGGGGAACTCACCCCTCCACTTT.

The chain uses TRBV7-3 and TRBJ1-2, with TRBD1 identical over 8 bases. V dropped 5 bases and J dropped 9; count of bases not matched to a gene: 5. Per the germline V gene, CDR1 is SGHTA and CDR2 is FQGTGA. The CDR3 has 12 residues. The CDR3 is CASSPDRVSYTF. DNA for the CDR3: TGTGCCAGCAGCCCGGACAGGGTTAGCTACACCTTC.